This T cell receptor beta chain came from a study of shared clonotypes between healthy human individuals. Across the study: Plates per donor: three CD4 naive, three CD4 memory, two CD8 naive, one CD8 memory.

General study findings and limits: Clonotype sharing across donors was expected to vary with sequencing depth.

The CDR3 spans 13 residues. V dropped 2 bases and J dropped 7 bases, with 8 bases sitting between them. CDR1 is SGHAT and CDR2 is FQDESV in the germline V gene (reference sequence). Naive CD8 cells were CD45RO-negative, positively selected for CCR7, excluding terminally differentiated effector memory CD45RA+ cells. Worth noting for this clone: What it binds is not known.

Deep-level settings were used for running the assay. TCRdb's copy holds only in-frame clones and misses some; the assay was immunoSEQ multiplex PCR. The table records approximately 1.9 million clones, just under 95% of them present only once. The material sequenced was naive CD8+ T cells from PBMCs. This receptor was obtained from a young man in good health. Some clones in this sample may be carry-over from other donors' samples. The chain recombines TRBV11-1 with TRBJ1-4, with D perhaps matching TRBD1 (5 bases). CDR3 in DNA: TGTGCCAGCAGCTTATCCGGGGCTGAAAAACTGTTTTTT. Translated, it gives CASSLSGAEKLFF.